One TCR beta chain is described in this entry. The antigen remains unidentified. The CDR3 covers 15 residues. The ends were cut back, 0 bases at V and 2 bases at J, with 10 bases in the middle. Germline assignment: CDR1 KGHSH and CDR2 LQKENI. This sample is part of a study of CD8 T cells in ankylosing spondylitis. TCRdb reanalysed the 5' RACE reads using MiXCR and keeps one entry per CDR3 protein. Of about 390,000 distinct CDR3 sequences in the sample, under 25% are singletons; the top ten hold about a sixth. Study-level findings and limits: Clones that were linked to disease were CD8+ and were relatively rare in peripheral blood. Within matched ankylosing spondylitis synovial fluid, disease-linked clones were reportedly significantly enriched. In reactive arthritis synovial fluid and blood, some motif variants had been reported before. It appeared that ankylosing spondylitis blood was characterized by a TCR beta motif of eight highly homologous variants.

J is TRBJ1-1 and V is TRBV18; D gene uncertain. This sequence was found in a male donor with ankylosing spondylitis. Sequenced material: blood, either unsorted or a sorted T cell fraction (not recorded which). In DNA form, the CDR3 reads TGTGCCAGCTCACCACCTGGCGGACCAAACACTGAAGCTTTCTTT. This encodes CASSPPGGPNTEAFF.